The subject of this entry is one TCR beta chain. The sample contains more than one DNA sequence encoding this CDR3. The CDR3 loop spans 16 amino acids. Trimming cost V 2 bases and J 9 bases; bases outside gene matches: 5. The germline gives CDR1 KGHSH, CDR2 LQKENI. Authors' analysis steps: Reference gene primer amplification yielded estimated nucleated cell counts. The protocol was immunoSEQ multiplex PCR, while the TCRdb copy is restricted to in-frame clones and leaves out a portion. V, J and clone size reflect that table, while D and trimming were determined from the DNA. In the table there are over 85,000 clones, roughly 90% of which are singletons. This specimen belongs to a study of blood T cell repertoires in COVID-19. Study context: Acute-phase and convalescent COVID-19 samples originated in the United States, Italy and Spain. Sources were T cells, B-cell-depleted T cells, or PBMCs; the material itself was cDNA or gDNA.

Material for sequencing was peripheral blood. The chain joins TRBV18 to TRBJ1-6; 12 bases align to TRBD1. This clonotype was sampled from a woman of 80 years or more with acute or convalescent COVID-19. The CDR3 coding sequence is TGTGCCAGCTCACCAAAGCAGGGACAGGGGGCTTCACCCCTCCACTTT. Residues: CASSPKQGQGASPLHF.